The 15 T cell receptor beta chains listed next were all sequenced from one sample in a study of T cell responses to AZD1222 COVID-19 vaccine. Data came from immunoSEQ multiplex PCR; TCRdb stores just in-frame clones and leaves some out. The table lists about 150,000 clones, more than 80% of them singletons. The specimen comprised peripheral blood, sampled on day 0 of AZD1222 vaccination. Receptor source: an adult in good health.

The rearrangement links TRBV27 to TRBJ1-1, with D unresolved. The CDR3 spans 14 residues. With 1 base removed from V and 1 base from J, the gap between germline ends came to 7 bases. Germline CDR1 and CDR2: MNHEY and SMNVEV (reference sequence). Written as DNA, the CDR3 is TGTGCCAGCAGTTTATTTGGGCCGAACACTGAAGCTTTCTTT. This sequence encodes CASSLFGPNTEAFF.

The CDR3 protein is CASNARGLDQPQHF. The DNA for the CDR3 is TGTGCCAGCAATGCGAGGGGTCTTGACCAGCCCCAGCATTTT. V usage is TRBV6-5 and J usage is TRBJ1-5; TRBD1 might be the D (5 bases). The CDR3 runs 14 residues. Germline CDR1 reads MNHEY; CDR2 reads SVGAGI. Trimming took off 7 bases at V and 7 bases at J, with 17 bases between the two ends.

The genes are TRBV5-1 and TRBJ1-6; D remains unclear. The germline V gene encodes CDR1 SGHRS and CDR2 YFSETQ. Trimming took off 0 bases at V and 0 bases at J, with 10 bases between the two ends. The CDR3 runs to 17 residues. The DNA for the CDR3 is TGCGCCAGCAGCTTGGCGGCCGTATACTCCTATAATTCACCCCTCCACTTT. Translating gives CASSLAAVYSYNSPLHF. The whole variable domain, remainder taken from reference TRBV5-1 and TRBJ1-6, is KAGVTQTPRYLIKTRGQQVTLSCSPISGHRSVSWYQQTPGQGLQFLFEYFSETQRNKGNFPGRFSGRQFSNSRSEMNVSTLELGDSALYLCASSLAAVYSYNSPLHFGNGTRLTVT.

This clone was observed a single time. The gene calls are TRBV28 and TRBJ1-1, with 8 bases lining up with TRBD1. Germline assignment: CDR1 MDHEN and CDR2 SYDVKM. The CDR3 sequence is 15 residues long. V gave up 3 bases and J gave up 4 bases; unmatched junction bases: 7. CDR3 sequence: CASSFGQGRGTEAFF. CDR3 nucleotides: TGTGCCAGCAGTTTTGGACAGGGTAGGGGCACTGAAGCTTTCTTT.

The chain recombines TRBV4-1 with TRBJ1-1; D is perhaps TRBD1 (6 bases). V gave up 1 base and J gave up 0 bases, with 12 bases separating them. In germline, CDR1 is MGHRA, CDR2 YSYEKL. The CDR3 totals 16 residues. The CDR3 loop is CASSQALTGLNTEAFF. CDR3 coding DNA: TGCGCCAGCAGCCAAGCCCTGACAGGCTTGAACACTGAAGCTTTCTTT.

The V call is TRBV29-1, the J call TRBJ1-2, with D unclear. From germline, CDR1 is SQVTM and CDR2 ANQGSEA. V shed 4 bases and J shed 8 bases, with 20 bases lying between them. The CDR3 is made up of 14 amino acids. CDR3 region: CSVAKRVMVDGYTF. The CDR3, as DNA: TGCAGCGTTGCTAAAAGAGTTATGGTTGACGGCTACACCTTC. Variable domain in full (rest from reference TRBV29-1 and TRBJ1-2): SAVISQKPSRDICQRGTSLTIQCQVDSQVTMMFWYRQQPGQSLTLIATANQGSEATYESGFVIDKFPISRPNLTFSTLTVSNMSPEDSSIYLCSVAKRVMVDGYTFGSGTRLTVV.

Points on this clone: Distinct nucleotide sequences in the sample also encode this CDR3. J is TRBJ2-3 and V is TRBV3-1 (or the pseudogene TRBV3-2), with D possibly TRBD2 on 6 matching bases. Trimming took off 2 bases at V and 1 base at J, with 10 bases between the two ends. This CDR3 spans 15 amino acids. CDR1 and CDR2 from the germline V gene are LGHDT and YNNKEL (reference sequence). The CDR3 nucleotides are TGTGCCAGCAGCCAACGGGCGGGGCGCACAGATACGCAGTATTTT. Its translation is CASSQRAGRTDTQYF.

This rearrangement joins TRBV19 to TRBJ1-4; TRBD1 aligns across 8 bases. Germline CDR1 reads LNHDA; CDR2 reads SQIVND (reference sequence). The CDR3 contains 14 residues. V shed 11 bases, J shed 7 bases, and the junction held 12 bases outside the gene matches. The CDR3 bases are TGTGCCTCCCATACAGACAGGGGCCTTGAAAAACTGTTTTTT. It translates to CASHTDRGLEKLFF.

The V and J genes are TRBV19 and TRBJ2-5; the match to TRBD1 covers 9 bases. Germline loops: CDR1 LNHDA, CDR2 SQIVND (reference sequence). This CDR3 is 16 amino acids long. The trim removed 4 bases at V and 5 bases at J, leaving 11 bases unmatched. The DNA of the CDR3 is TGTGCCAGTAGTAACTTCCGGGACAGGGCCCAGGAGACCCAGTACTTC. Translating gives CASSNFRDRAQETQYF.

The chain couples TRBV30 to TRBJ1-2; D call uncertain. Trimming left V 0 bases short and J 3 bases short, with 14 bases between. CDR3 length: 15 residues. Germline CDR1 and CDR2: GTSNPN and SVGIG (reference sequence). The CDR3 coding sequence is TGTGCCTGGAGTGTATCCGCTGGCAGACACTATGGCTACACCTTC. It encodes CAWSVSAGRHYGYTF.

The count of this clone is one. V and J are TRBV28 and TRBJ2-1; the match to TRBD2 covers 12 bases. Germline CDR1 MDHEN, CDR2 SYDVKM. Trimming cost V 6 bases and J 5 bases; bases outside gene matches: 8. CDR3 length: 16 amino acids. CDR3 region: CASSPKTSGGDNEQFF. The CDR3 coding sequence is TGTGCCAGCAGCCCAAAGACTAGCGGGGGAGACAATGAGCAGTTCTTC. The entire variable domain, with the rest obtained from reference TRBV28 and TRBJ2-1, is as follows: DVKVTQSSRYLVKRTGEKVFLECVQDMDHENMFWYRQDPGLGLRLIYFSYDVKMKEKGDIPEGYSVSREKKERFSLILESASTNQTSMYLCASSPKTSGGDNEQFFGPGTRLTVL.

In its sample, this clone was seen a few times. The same CDR3 can be traced to other DNA sequences in this sample. This chain uses TRBV7-9 with TRBJ1-3; D is unresolved. Germline-derived CDR1 and CDR2 are SEHNR and FQNEAQ (reference sequence). The CDR3 extends over 12 amino acids. V dropped 0 bases and J dropped 4 bases, with 1 base sitting between them. The CDR3 reads CASSLAGNTIYF. CDR3 coding DNA: TGTGCCAGCAGCTTAGCGGGAAACACCATATATTTT.

The chain has TRBV19 and TRBJ1-3; D is ambiguous. The germline gives CDR1 LNHDA, CDR2 SQIVND (reference sequence). The CDR3 spans 14 residues. Deletions cut 4 bases from V and 0 bases from J, with 7 bases between. The CDR3 bases are TGTGCCAGTAGTACGATGAGCTCTGGAAACACCATATATTTT. Amino acids: CASSTMSSGNTIYF.

The chain links TRBV2 to TRBJ1-2; unclear D gene. V was cut by 7 bases and J by 0 bases, with 15 bases left in between. Germline CDR1 reads SNHLY; CDR2 reads FYNNEI. The CDR3 totals 15 residues. The CDR3 coding sequence is TGTGCCAGCAAGGTGGGTCAGCAAACTAACTATGGCTACACCTTC. Residues: CASKVGQQTNYGYTF.

V and J are TRBV5-5 and TRBJ1-6; no definite D call. This CDR3 has 13 amino acids. The germline V and J ends were trimmed by 0 bases and 7 bases, with 5 bases remaining between them. Per germline, CDR1 SGHKS and CDR2 YYEKEE (reference sequence). The CDR3 region has the DNA TGTGCCAGCAGCTTGGCCGGGAATTCACCCCTCCACTTT. Translating it yields CASSLAGNSPLHF.